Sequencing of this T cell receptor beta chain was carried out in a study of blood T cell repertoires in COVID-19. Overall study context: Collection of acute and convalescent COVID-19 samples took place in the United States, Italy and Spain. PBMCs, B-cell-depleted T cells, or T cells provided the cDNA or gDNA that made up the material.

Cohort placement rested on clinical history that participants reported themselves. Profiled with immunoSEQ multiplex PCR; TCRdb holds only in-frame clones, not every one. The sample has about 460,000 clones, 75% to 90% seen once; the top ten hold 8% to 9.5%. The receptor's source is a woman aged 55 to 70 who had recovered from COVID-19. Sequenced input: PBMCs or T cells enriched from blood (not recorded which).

Here the CDR3 reads CASSLSDKVVQHF. The CDR3 nucleotides are TGTGCCAGCAGTTTATCAGACAAGGTGGTCCAGCATTTT. V is TRBV28 and J is TRBJ1-5; D not certain. V lost 1 base and J lost 12, with 13 bases in between. This CDR3 has 13 residues. In germline, CDR1 is MDHEN, CDR2 SYDVKM.